This T cell receptor beta chain was documented in a study of T cells in Graves' hyperthyroidism and ophthalmopathy. About the study: At the time of initial diagnosis and before any treatment, peripheral blood was collected. Study findings and constraints: Blood also showed most of the thyroid clonotypes that were expanded above 0.001. Model predictions of ophthalmopathy came a median roughly 6.7 months before onset.

The CDR3 runs 16 residues. J lost 5 bases, V lost 4 bases, and 9 bases had no gene match. Germline V gives CDR1 MDHEN, CDR2 SYDVKM. TCR beta CDR3 sequences were amplified from RNA transcripts. HTBI primers were employed in a first-round RT-PCR of the TCR CDR3. Using its own MiXCR run on the multiplex PCR reads, TCRdb lists one record per CDR3 protein. The table records about 360,000 distinct CDR3 sequences, about 13% of them present only once. This clonotype was recorded many times. Its cognate antigen is unknown. The hyperthyroidism was newly diagnosed and had lasted under 2 months; the patients were aged 18 to 65.

The clonotype originates from a woman under 30 with Graves' hyperthyroidism. Input material: blood. V and J are TRBV28 and TRBJ1-5, with 9 bases aligning to TRBD1. DNA of the CDR3: TGTGCCAGCAGTTCGCCGGGACAGGGAACTCATCAGCCCCAGCATTTT. It translates to CASSSPGQGTHQPQHF.